The text below deals with one T cell receptor beta chain. The target of this receptor is not known. Per-base quality was not reported, and no clone a single base away is much larger than it. Looking up the germline V gene (reference sequence) yields CDR1 GTSNPN and CDR2 SVGIG. The CDR3 covers 12 residues, taking in both the cysteine and the phenylalanine. Kept here is only the CDR3 DNA, which spans 36 bases and is read in frame from base 1. At the junction V is shortened by 5 bases and J by 13 bases; bases outside the gene matches: 10. Genomic DNA was isolated from the sorted cells so that the TCRbeta CDR3 region could be sequenced. The immunoSEQ Assay was used for sequencing of TCRbeta CDR3 regions. In its TCRdb copy, this immuneACCESS table keeps in-frame sequences only and misses some clones. Where compared with another copy, unresolved V genes explain less than half of these, and the others have no known cause. This sample comprises some 38,000 clones, approximately 90% of them detected only once. Clones ranked in the top ten supply about 20% of the sample.

The trial excluded patients who had a history of autoimmune disease or who were on systemic immunosuppression. Peripheral blood for TCR sequencing was collected from all dose cohorts at baseline, on cycle 4 day 1, and on cycle 7 day 1. The samples were taken from a phase I, first-in-human, multicenter, open-label dose-escalation trial of ivuxolimab. Adults with locally advanced or metastatic melanoma, renal cell, hepatocellular, or head and neck squamous cell carcinoma were enrolled in the trial. Before TCR sequencing, CD4+ and CD8+ T cells were separately sorted from peripheral blood. This sample was taken from a study of OX40 agonist ivuxolimab in advanced cancers. For context, the study as a whole: Ivuxolimab, which targeted the costimulatory receptor OX40 (CD134), was an agonistic, fully human IgG2 monoclonal antibody. Intravenous ivuxolimab was administered to patients every 2 weeks at six dose levels: 0.01, 0.1, 0.3, 1.5, 3 and 10 mg/kg. Of the 50 to 55 dose-escalation patients, hepatocellular carcinoma was present in 19, melanoma in some 15, renal cell carcinoma in 9 and head and neck cancer in 9. In the dose-escalation cohort, 70% to 85% of patients were male, and the mean age was 60 years with a range of 23 to 79. Prior anti-PD-1, anti-PD-L1 or anti-CTLA-4 therapy was permitted, and checkpoint inhibitors had been received by roughly 42% of dose-escalation patients. Three dose-escalation patients achieved partial responses, one with hepatocellular carcinoma and two with cutaneous melanoma. The purpose of peripheral TCRbeta sequencing was to test whether ivuxolimab changed TCR sequence diversity and led to clonal T-cell expansion. The monotherapy dose-escalation portion (N ≈ 52 patients) of the phase I ivuxolimab trial is reported in the paper.

Broader findings and caveats from the paper: At doses of 0.1 to 3.0 mg/kg, clonal expansion of both CD4+ and CD8+ T cells in blood was seen between baseline and week 6. Low levels of normalized T-cell clonal expansion were also seen in some patients who did not respond. Which antigens the clonally expanded peripheral T cells were specific for was not determined. In the 0.1-3.0 mg/kg groups, partial responders were among the patients with the lowest normalized peripheral clonal expansion, particularly in CD8+ T cells. After ivuxolimab, expanded clones were on average more numerous among CD8+ T cells than among CD4+ T cells.

This chain is built from TRBV30 and TRBJ1-4; 7 central bases correspond to TRBD1. This clonotype was sampled from an adult with an advanced solid tumor such as melanoma, head and neck, liver or kidney cancer. The sample was CD4+ or CD8+ T cells sorted from blood, taken in a trial of the OX40 agonist ivuxolimab. The CDR3 protein is CAWGDSEERLFF. The bases read TGTGCCTGGGGGGACAGCGAGGAACGACTGTTTTTT. Reference TRBV30 and TRBJ1-4 genes cover what lies past the CDR3, so the full variable domain is SQTIHQWPATLVQPVGSPLSLECTVEGTSNPNLYWYRQAAGRGLQLLFYSVGIGQISSEVPQNLSASRPQDRQFILSSKKLLLSDSGFYLCAWGDSEERLFFGSGTQLSVL.